This T cell receptor (beta chain) was captured by sequencing in a study of tumor-infiltrating lymphocytes in primary liver carcinoma. Turning to the study itself: Samples produced roughly 3.5 to 7.5 million productive TCRbeta reads, comparable across tissue types. Broader study findings: Left bulk and unsorted, the samples did not allow CD4+ and CD8+ repertoires to be compared.

Blood RNA originated from unsorted whole blood, with germline DNA additionally extracted. Chronic HBV infection, which was untreated, was present in the patients. Surgery was preceded by the collection of approximately 3.6 milliliters of peripheral blood. The V and J ends lost 1 base and 4 bases respectively, with 6 bases between them. The CDR3 totals 13 residues. Looked up from germline, CDR1 is MNHNS and CDR2 is SASEGT. As to this clonotype: The antigen is not known.

A primer in the constant region served to generate TCR beta cDNA from roughly 550 ng of total RNA. Construction of TCR beta libraries relied on three successive nested multiplex PCR rounds employing slightly modified ARM-PCR. TRBV1-TRBV30 forward primers and a C-beta reverse primer were used in the first two PCR rounds, which each ran for approximately 9 cycles. TCRdb redid the calling of the multiplex PCR reads with MiXCR, one entry per CDR3 protein. The table has just over 300,000 distinct CDR3 sequences, about 50% seen once. The sample consisted of peripheral blood. V and J are TRBV6-1 and TRBJ2-3, with D maybe TRBD1 (5 bases). This receptor was identified in a woman between 25 and 40 years old with primary liver carcinoma and hepatitis B virus infection. Written as DNA, the CDR3 is TGTGCCAGCAGTGAAGGCAGGGCAGATACGCAGTATTTT. This gives the protein CASSEGRADTQYF.